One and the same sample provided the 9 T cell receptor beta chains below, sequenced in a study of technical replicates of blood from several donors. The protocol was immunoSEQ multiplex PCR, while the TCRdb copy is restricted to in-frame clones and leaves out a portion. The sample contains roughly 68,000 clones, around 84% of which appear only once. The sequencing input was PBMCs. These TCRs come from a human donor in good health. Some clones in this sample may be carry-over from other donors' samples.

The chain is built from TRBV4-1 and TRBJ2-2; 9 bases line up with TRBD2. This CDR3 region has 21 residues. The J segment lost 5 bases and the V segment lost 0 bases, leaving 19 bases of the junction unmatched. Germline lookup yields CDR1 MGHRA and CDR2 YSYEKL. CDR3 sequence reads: CASSQDRFVRRGGARTGELFF. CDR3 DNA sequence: TGCGCCAGCAGCCAAGATCGGTTCGTTCGGCGCGGGGGGGCGCGAACCGGGGAGCTGTTTTTT.

The DNA for the CDR3 is TGTGCCAGCGACAGGGAGAGTAGATTTGGTAATGAAAAACTGTTTTTT. This sequence encodes CASDRESRFGNEKLFF. The V gene is TRBV2, the J gene TRBJ1-4; TRBD1 matches 7 bases. V was pared by 8 bases and J by 4 bases, with 13 bases of the junction left unmatched. This CDR3 spans 16 amino acids. Germline V gene lookup returns CDR1 SNHLY and CDR2 FYNNEI. Looking up the rest from reference TRBV2 and TRBJ1-4 gives the full variable domain: EPEVTQTPSHQVTQMGQEVILRCVPISNHLYFYWYRQILGQKVEFLVSFYNNEISEKSEIFDDQFSVERPDGSNFTLKIRSTKLEDSAMYFCASDRESRFGNEKLFFGSGTQLSVL.

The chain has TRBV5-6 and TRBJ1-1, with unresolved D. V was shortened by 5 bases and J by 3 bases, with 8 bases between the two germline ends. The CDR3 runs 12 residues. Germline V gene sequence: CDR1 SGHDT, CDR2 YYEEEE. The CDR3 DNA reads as TGTGCCAGCAGACGTCAGGACACTGAAGCTTTCTTT. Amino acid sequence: CASRRQDTEAFF. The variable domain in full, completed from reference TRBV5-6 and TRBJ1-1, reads DAGVTQSPTHLIKTRGQQVTLRCSPKSGHDTVSWYQQALGQGPQFIFQYYEEEERQRGNFPDRFSGHQFPNYSSELNVNALLLGDSALYLCASRRQDTEAFFGQGTRLTVV.

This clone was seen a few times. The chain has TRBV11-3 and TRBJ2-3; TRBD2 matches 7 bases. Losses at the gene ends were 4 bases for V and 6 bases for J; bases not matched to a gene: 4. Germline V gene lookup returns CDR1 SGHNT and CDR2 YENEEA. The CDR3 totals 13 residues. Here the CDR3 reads CASSSPGGDTQYF. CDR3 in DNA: TGTGCCAGCAGCTCGCCCGGGGGGGATACGCAGTATTTT.

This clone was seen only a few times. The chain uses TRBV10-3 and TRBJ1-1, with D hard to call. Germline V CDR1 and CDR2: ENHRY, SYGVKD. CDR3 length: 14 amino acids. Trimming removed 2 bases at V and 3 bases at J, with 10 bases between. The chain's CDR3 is CAISERRGDTEAFF. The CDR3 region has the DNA TGTGCCATCAGTGAGAGGCGGGGTGACACTGAAGCTTTCTTT.

CDR3 region: CASSLGGLAGVDEQFF. DNA of the CDR3: TGTGCCAGCAGCCTGGGGGGACTAGCGGGAGTCGATGAGCAGTTCTTC. The chain links TRBV4-2 to TRBJ2-1, with TRBD2 matching over 14 bases. The germline V gene encodes CDR1 LGHNA and CDR2 YNFKEQ. V lost 4 bases to trimming and J lost 8 bases; unmatched junction nucleotides: 7. This CDR3 has 16 amino acids.

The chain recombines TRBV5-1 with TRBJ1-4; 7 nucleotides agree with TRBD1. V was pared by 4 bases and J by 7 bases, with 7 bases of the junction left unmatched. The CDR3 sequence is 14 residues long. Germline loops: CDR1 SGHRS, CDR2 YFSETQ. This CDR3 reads CASSRAGGFEKLFF. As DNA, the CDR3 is TGCGCCAGCAGCCGTGCAGGGGGATTTGAAAAACTGTTTTTT.

As DNA, the CDR3 is TGTGCCAGCAGCCCCAACAGGGGAGGTCAGCCCCAGCATTTT. Its translation: CASSPNRGGQPQHF. The chain is built from TRBV6-1 and TRBJ1-5; the match to TRBD1 covers 7 bases. V gave up 6 bases and J gave up 6 bases; unmatched junction bases: 8. Germline loops: CDR1 MNHNS, CDR2 SASEGT. The CDR3 is 14 residues long.

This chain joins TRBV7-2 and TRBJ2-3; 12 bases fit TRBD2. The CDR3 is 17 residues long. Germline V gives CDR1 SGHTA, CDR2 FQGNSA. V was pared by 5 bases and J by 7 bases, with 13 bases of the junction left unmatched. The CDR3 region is CASSPYSLAGGMYTQYF. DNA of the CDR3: TGTGCCAGCAGCCCCTACTCGCTAGCGGGGGGGATGTATACGCAGTATTTT.